The entry that follows covers one T cell receptor beta chain sequence. What it binds is not known. Coverage ceases 3 residues before the CDR3 finishes, and the germline J gene fills in the end. CDR1 and CDR2 (germline): SQVTM, ANQGSEA. The CDR3 runs to 12 residues. V trimming: 5 bases; J trimming: 4 bases; junction bases outside the gene matches: 2. This sample stems from a study of T cells in women clearing cervical HPV infection. Study context: Case blood drawn at lesion detection; control blood after infection cleared. The study's findings and limits: Associations may precede or follow infection; HPV-specific or memory T cells were not isolated.

The repertoire was sequenced with immunoSEQ multiplex PCR; TCRdb's copy has only in-frame clones and lacks some. The table for this sample gives 25,000 to 30,000 clones. The sequenced sample consisted of blood buffy coat. The chain combines TRBV29-1 with TRBJ1-3; 7 bases line up with TRBD1. The receptor was derived from a woman aged 18-69 years with a cervical HPV16 infection that either progressed to CIN3+ or cleared (not recorded which). CDR3 DNA (partial): TGCAGCGTTCGGGGACAGGGAAACACC. Residues: CSVRGQGNT. The CDR3 in its entirety is CSVRGQGNTIYF.